Below, one T cell receptor beta chain is given with its context. Its recognized antigen is unknown. No base qualities exist here, and no much larger clone lies one base off it. Other DNA variants within this sample encode the same CDR3. CD8 naive samples were obtained by positive selection for CCR7 among CD45RO-negative cells, yielding a CD45RA+CCR7+ population from which TemRA cells were excluded. The donors were healthy, HIV-negative adults who had no recently reported acute infections or vaccinations. Only Caucasian adults living in Nashville, Tennessee, USA were represented among the donors. Blood was collected by leukapheresis, and PBMCs were isolated by Ficoll-Histopaque density gradient centrifugation and then cryopreserved in liquid nitrogen vapor phase. Analytical flow cytometry was used to check the purity and quantity of every magnetically sorted T cell population. From each sorted fraction, genomic DNA was isolated and quantified by UV absorbance on a Nanodrop 2000c.

The data derive from a study of shared clonotypes between healthy human individuals (dated by TCRdb to the early 2020s). Study-level background: The cohort comprised two women and a few men aged 18 to 49 years. To increase sequencing depth and limit assay-specific biases, TCR repertoire library preparation and sequencing were carried out by different laboratories using diverse techniques. For each donor, CD4 naive and CD4 memory were each given three plates, CD8 naive was given two plates, and CD8 memory was given one plate. To estimate repertoire size and how much clonotype sharing occurs between individuals, the study deeply sequenced the blood TCR repertoires of about 5 healthy adults. Each donor's leukapheresis produced roughly between about 0.85 and 10 billion PBMCs. General study outcomes and caveats: Because the study included a small number of donors, the genetic and exposure-history diversity represented was limited. Clonotypes shared by all four sorted-subset donors showed higher generation probabilities than non-shared clonotypes. Even with the large sequencing depth, rarefaction of the sorted-subset datasets indicated that sequencing was incomplete. Approximately 5% of naive CD4, 3% to 4% of naive CD8, about 2.5% of memory CD4, and less than 0.45% of memory CD8 clonotypes were shared across a few donors. Naive subsets generally had larger estimated clonotype richness than memory subsets did. Pairwise subsampling indicated that sequencing depth was expected to affect the degree of clonotype sharing among donors. Only blood was sampled, and tissue TCR repertoires likely differ from those in blood.

The CDR3 goes from the cysteine to the phenylalanine over 15 residues. The sequence is cut down to CDR3 DNA, 45 bases in frame from base 1. V ends up 2 bases short and J 7 bases short, with an unmatched junction base count of 0. CDR1 and CDR2, looked up from the germline V gene, are MNHEY and SVGAGI. TCR CDR3 regions were amplified from genomic DNA by multiplex PCR using the deep immunoSEQ assay. For each cell subset, the extracted genomic DNA was distributed evenly across all wells of several immunoSEQ 96-well plates, and each plate served as one replicate. For sorted subsets, about 210 ng of genomic DNA, equivalent to 30,000 or so T cell genomes, went into each replicate PCR. Purified libraries were quantified with a Qubit 3.0 fluorometer, sized on a Bioanalyzer 2100, and re-quantified with the KAPA Library Quantification kit. A separate single-read 150-cycle Illumina NextSeq 550 flow cell was used to sequence each immunoSEQ 96-well plate. On the study's bioinformatics: Because the immunoSEQ output included only junctional sequences and no quality scores, the filtering could not be the same as the filtering used for full-length reads. To assign V/J genes and CDR3, sequences were annotated against IMGT germline references using PyIR, a Python wrapper for IgBLAST v1.9. Reads with weak V/J assignments (E-value above 1e-6), missing CDR3, stop codons, out-of-frame junctions, or ambiguous translated residues were removed. V3J clonotypes were defined as sequences sharing an identical inferred V gene, J gene, and CDR3 amino acid sequence. The percentage overlap between two repertoires was calculated by dividing the number of shared unique clonotypes by the size of the smaller repertoire. Three approaches were used to assess repertoire richness: RTK rarefaction, the Chao1 estimator, and Recon v2.1 estimates of unobserved clonotypes. Generation probabilities were computed with OLGA for all TCRbeta clonotypes obtained by the gDNA method from several donors. TCRdb retrieved this table from immuneACCESS and kept in-frame rearrangements only. Not all clones are present; in checked studies, unresolved V genes account for under half, and no reason is known for the remainder. That table is the source of V, J and clone size, and D and trimming were worked out from the DNA. Within this sample are about 580,000 clones, with roughly 98% of them counted one time only. The ten largest make up 0.3% of the sample.

The sequence was collected from a man aged 25-45 years in good health. Specimen: naive CD8+ T cells sorted from blood. The label giving this sample's cell subset or site can be read as: CD45RA+CCR7+. Recombination connected TRBV6-5 to TRBJ2-1; 15 of the junction bases match TRBD2. The CDR3 reads as follows: CASSYGLAGGNEQFF. The sequenced DNA: TGTGCCAGCAGTTACGGACTAGCGGGAGGGAATGAGCAGTTCTTC.